Listed below are T cell receptor beta chains from one sample, sequenced in a study of cytomegalovirus exposure and HLA in healthy donors. This table comes from immunoSEQ multiplex PCR, and its TCRdb copy is limited to in-frame clones, with some not included. Of some 200,000 clones listed, 80% are singletons. The sequencing sample was made of PBMCs. The receptors originated from a boy younger than 18 in good health and CMV-seronegative. Both conserved end residues are part of each CDR3. The D gene is left open where the match is weak. Expanded clones are given a class, and other clones once, few, many or no size at all.

v_gene	d_gene	j_gene	abundance	CDR3nt	CDR3aa
TRBV11-2	-	TRBJ2-4	once	TGTGCCAGCAGCCCTACCTCTTGGCAGGTAGACATTCAGTACTTC	CASSPTSWQVDIQYF
TRBV15	-	TRBJ1-1	-	TGTGCCACCAGCAGAGATCAGGCAGGGGACACTGAAGCTTTCTTT	CATSRDQAGDTEAFF
TRBV30	-	TRBJ1-5	-	TGTGCCTGGAGTGTACAGGGTAATCAGCCCCAGCATTTT	CAWSVQGNQPQHF
TRBV29-1	TRBD1	TRBJ1-1	-	TGCAGCGTCGCGACAGGGGCCGGGGGCACTGAAGCTTTCTTT	CSVATGAGGTEAFF
TRBV14	TRBD2	TRBJ2-1	-	TGTGCCAGCAGCCAAGAAACTAGCGGGAGTAGGGAGCAGTTCTTC	CASSQETSGSREQFF
TRBV6-5	-	TRBJ1-2	once	TGTGCCAGCAGTTACTCGGTCCAGGATGGCTACACCTTC	CASSYSVQDGYTF
TRBV5-4	TRBD2	TRBJ2-7	-	TGTGCCAGCAGCCGTTTACCTCGACTAGCATTCTTATGGGAGCAGTACTTC	CASSRLPRLAFLWEQYF
TRBV2	-	TRBJ2-1	-	TGTGCCAGCAGTGAGTACGGGGGCTCCTACAATGAGCAGTTCTTC	CASSEYGGSYNEQFF
TRBV30	-	TRBJ2-7	-	TGTGCCTGGAGTGGGGGACACCCAAACGTGCAGTACTTC	CAWSGGHPNVQYF
TRBV5-1	-	TRBJ1-3	-	TGCGCCAGCAGCGAAGGCAGGACTGGAAACACCATATATTTT	CASSEGRTGNTIYF
TRBV9	TRBD1	TRBJ1-1	-	TGTGCCAGCAGCTCTGACTCGATTACAGGGGAGGAAGCTTTCTTT	CASSSDSITGEEAFF
TRBV5-6	TRBD2	TRBJ2-3	-	TGTGCCAGCAGCTCCTTAGCGGGAACAGATACGCAGTATTTT	CASSSLAGTDTQYF
TRBV6-4	-	TRBJ2-2	once	TGTGCCAGCAGTGTAGACAGAGCCTCAGGGGAGCTGTTTTTT	CASSVDRASGELFF
TRBV19	-	TRBJ2-6	-	TGTGCCAGTAGTCCTCGTTCTGGGGCCAACGTCCTGACTTTC	CASSPRSGANVLTF
TRBV19	TRBD2	TRBJ2-2	-	TGTGCCACCCAGACTAGCGGGGACACCGGGGAGCTGTTTTTT	CATQTSGDTGELFF
TRBV19	TRBD1	TRBJ2-5	few	TGTGCCAGTAGTCGTACAGGGGGCGCGGGTTTAGGAGAGACCCAGTACTTC	CASSRTGGAGLGETQYF
TRBV4-3	TRBD2	TRBJ2-1	-	TGCGCCAGCAGCCAAGATTGGACGGCTAGCGGGAGAACCTACAATGAGCAGTTCTTC	CASSQDWTASGRTYNEQFF
TRBV4-1	-	TRBJ1-5	-	TGCGCCAGCAGCCAAGCGGCAGGGCGCAATCAGCCCCAGCATTTT	CASSQAAGRNQPQHF
TRBV11-2	-	TRBJ2-2	-	TGTGCCAGCAGCTTAGACGGACTGAACACCGGGGAGCTGTTTTTT	CASSLDGLNTGELFF
TRBV10-3	-	TRBJ2-7	-	TGTGCCATCAGTGAAGTAAGGACAGAGTTCTACGAGCAGTACTTC	CAISEVRTEFYEQYF
TRBV7-9	-	TRBJ2-1	-	TGTGCCAGCAGCACGGAGGCCGGGATAGGGATCAATGAGCAGTTCTTC	CASSTEAGIGINEQFF
TRBV5-1	TRBD1	TRBJ1-2	-	TGCGCCAGCAGCGCCGGACAGGGGCATGGCTACACCTTC	CASSAGQGHGYTF
TRBV7-9	TRBD2	TRBJ2-1	-	TGTGCCAGCAGCTTACCTCCCAGCCGACTAGCGGGGAATGAGCAGTTCTTC	CASSLPPSRLAGNEQFF
TRBV7-8	-	TRBJ1-1	-	TGTGCCAGCAGCTTACAGGGGTCGACCACTGAAGCTTTCTTT	CASSLQGSTTEAFF
TRBV27	-	TRBJ2-2	-	TGTGCCAGCACATGGGGTGGGAGCACCGGGGAGCTGTTTTTT	CASTWGGSTGELFF
TRBV7-2	TRBD2	TRBJ2-5	-	TGTGCCAGCAGCTCGGGATCGGGACTAGCGGGAGTCATGGAGACCCAGTACTTC	CASSSGSGLAGVMETQYF
TRBV19	TRBD1	TRBJ2-1	-	TGTGCCAGTAGTGAGCACAGGGGGCGGTGGCGTGAGCAGTTCTTC	CASSEHRGRWREQFF
TRBV5-6	-	TRBJ1-1	-	TGTGCCAGCAGCTTCGCGTACGTGAGCACTGAAGCTTTCTTT	CASSFAYVSTEAFF
TRBV5-1	-	TRBJ1-2	once	TGCGCCAGCAGCTTGGCCCCCCTCAGGGAAAGGGAAGGCTACACCTTC	CASSLAPLREREGYTF
TRBV7-3	TRBD1	TRBJ1-4	-	TGTGCCAGCAGCTTAACTTCCGGACAGGGTGAAAAACTGTTTTTT	CASSLTSGQGEKLFF
TRBV11-1	-	TRBJ2-5	few	TGTGCCAGCAGCTCCTACAGGGCGCGGCGTGAGACCCAGTACTTC	CASSSYRARRETQYF
TRBV9	-	TRBJ2-2	-	TGTGCCAGCAGCCCAATGGCGGGGAACACCGGGGAGCTGTTTTTT	CASSPMAGNTGELFF
TRBV25-1	-	TRBJ1-2	few	TGTGCCAGTCAGACAGAGAACTATGGCTACACCTTC	CASQTENYGYTF
TRBV4-3	-	TRBJ2-3	-	TGCGCCAGCAGCCGCACCCCTAGGGCAGGGGGCACAGATACGCAGTATTTT	CASSRTPRAGGTDTQYF
TRBV5-6	-	TRBJ2-7	-	TGTGCCAGCAGCTTAACAGGGACCTCCTACGAGCAGTACTTC	CASSLTGTSYEQYF
TRBV6-4	-	TRBJ1-6	-	TGTGCCAGCAGAGCGACAGCTTTTTATAATTCACCCCTCCACTTT	CASRATAFYNSPLHF
TRBV7-6	-	TRBJ2-3	-	TGTGCCAGCAGCTTAGTATGGGACTCAAGACGAAGCACAGATACGCAGTATTTT	CASSLVWDSRRSTDTQYF
TRBV4-2	-	TRBJ1-2	-	TGTGCCAGCAGCCAGACGGGGGGTCAGACCTATGGCTACACCTTC	CASSQTGGQTYGYTF
TRBV5-6	-	TRBJ1-1	-	TGTGCCAGCAGCTTTGACGTAGCCACTGAAGCTTTCTTT	CASSFDVATEAFF
TRBV10-3	TRBD2	TRBJ2-2	-	TGTGCCACGGGACTAGCGGGAGTGAACGGGGAGCTGTTTTTT	CATGLAGVNGELFF